Detailed here is one TCR beta chain. The target antigen is unknown. The CDR3 loop spans 14 amino acids. Germline CDR1 is SGHDT and CDR2 is YYEEEE. Trimming left V 0 bases short and J 6 bases short, with 7 bases between. The sample originates from a study of T cell repertoires in cytomegalovirus infection. Study-level background: CMV epitopes used comprised recently identified HLA-C-restricted ones and well-studied HLA-B-restricted ones. Evidence of both CMV infection and a matching HLA type came from public TCR beta signatures. Study-wide points: Summed public TCR beta family frequency identified CMV carriers bearing the relevant HLA. CMV-specific TCR beta clonotypes restricted by HLA-C dominated the ex vivo response.

In TCRdb, the reads were re-called with MiXCR into one record per CDR3 protein. This sample has roughly 70,000 distinct CDR3 sequences, with 20% found just once. This specimen consisted of CD8+ T cells from cultured PBMCs, obtained from culture after CMV antigen stimulation. The chain has TRBV5-6 and TRBJ1-6, with D tentatively TRBD1 (5 bases). This sequence was found in a human donor in good health (CMV status not recorded). Some clones in this sample may be carry-over from other donors' samples. CDR3: CASSLGGVNSPLHF. As DNA, the CDR3 is TGTGCCAGCAGCTTGGGGGGGGTTAATTCACCCCTCCACTTT.